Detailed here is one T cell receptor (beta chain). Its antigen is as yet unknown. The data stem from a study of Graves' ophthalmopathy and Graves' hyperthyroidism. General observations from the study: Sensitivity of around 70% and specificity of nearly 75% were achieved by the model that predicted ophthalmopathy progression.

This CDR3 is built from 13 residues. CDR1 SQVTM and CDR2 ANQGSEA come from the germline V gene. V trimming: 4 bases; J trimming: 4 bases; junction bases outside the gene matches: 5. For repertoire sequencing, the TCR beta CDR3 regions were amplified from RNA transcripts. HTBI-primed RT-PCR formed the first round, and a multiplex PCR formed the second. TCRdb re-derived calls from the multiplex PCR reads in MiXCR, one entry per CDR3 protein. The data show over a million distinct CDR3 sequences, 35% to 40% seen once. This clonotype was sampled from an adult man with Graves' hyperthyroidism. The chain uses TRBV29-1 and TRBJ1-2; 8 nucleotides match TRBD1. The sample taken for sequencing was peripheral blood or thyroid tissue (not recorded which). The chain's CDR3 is CSVVKQGGYGYTF. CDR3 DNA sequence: TGCAGCGTTGTAAAACAGGGGGGCTATGGCTACACCTTC.